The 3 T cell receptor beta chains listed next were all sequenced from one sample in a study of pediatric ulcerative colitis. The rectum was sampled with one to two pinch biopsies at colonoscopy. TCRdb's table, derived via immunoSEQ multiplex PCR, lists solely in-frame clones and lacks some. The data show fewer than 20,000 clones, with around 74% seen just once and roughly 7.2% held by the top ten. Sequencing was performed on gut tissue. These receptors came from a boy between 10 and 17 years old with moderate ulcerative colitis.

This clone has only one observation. CDR3 coding DNA: TGTGCCAGCAGTACCACAGGGGGCGTCACTGAAGCTTTCTTT. The encoded protein is CASSTTGGVTEAFF. The chain carries TRBV6-6 and TRBJ1-1; 9 nucleotides agree with TRBD1. V shed 5 bases, J shed 4 bases, and the junction held 5 bases outside the gene matches. Germline V gives CDR1 MNHNY, CDR2 SVGAGI (reference sequence). The CDR3 is 14 amino acids.

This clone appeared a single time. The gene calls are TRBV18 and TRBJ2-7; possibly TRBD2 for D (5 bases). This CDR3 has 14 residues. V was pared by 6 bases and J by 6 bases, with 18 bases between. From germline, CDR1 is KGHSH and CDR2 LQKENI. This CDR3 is CASSQGRAGIEQYF. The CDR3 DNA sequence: TGTGCCAGCTCGCAAGGGCGTGCGGGCATCGAGCAGTACTTC.

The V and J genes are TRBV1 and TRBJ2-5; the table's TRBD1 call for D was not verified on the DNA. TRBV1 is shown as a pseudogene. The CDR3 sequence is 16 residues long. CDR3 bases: TGCACCAGCAGCCACCTTACAGGGTCCGCCGGGGAGACCCAGTACTTC. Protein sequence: CTSSHLTGSAGETQYF.